This is a list of T cell receptor beta chains from one sample in a study of blood T cell repertoires in COVID-19. Here immunoSEQ multiplex PCR was the method, and the copy in TCRdb shows in-frame clones only, minus some. This repertoire shows 100,000 or so clones, 70% to 90% found once; its top ten account for about 2%. The sequenced sample consisted of peripheral blood. The receptors here all came from a human donor in a cohort sampled during active COVID-19. Both conserved end residues are trimmed from each CDR3.

v_call	j_call	cdr3_aa
TRBV7-9	TRBJ2-2	ASSRLAGGQNTGELF
TRBV6-1	TRBJ1-2	ASSEGQPNYGYT
TRBV29-1	TRBJ1-1	STVPGGGFLNTEAF
TRBV27	TRBJ1-2	ASSLQGSNYGYT
TRBV20-1	TRBJ2-5	SASGGLAGNQETQY
TRBV19	TRBJ2-7	ASSILSAGGYEQY
TRBV11-3	TRBJ2-2	ASSLMGLGNTGELF
TRBV7-9	TRBJ2-7	ASTQAGGTYEQY
TRBV7-8	TRBJ2-5	ASSPPEGRETQY
TRBV6-1	TRBJ1-1	ASSEAQGRIAEAF
TRBV7-9	TRBJ1-1	ASSSDRLNTEAF
TRBV18	TRBJ2-3	ASSPGDAVPDTQY
TRBV5-6	TRBJ2-3	ASSLRRGASTDTQY
TRBV7-8	TRBJ1-2	ASSSGGGPFYGYT
TRBV10-2	TRBJ2-2	ASWGQTNTGELF
TRBV4-1	TRBJ1-3	ASSPRQGIGSGNTIY
TRBV29-1	TRBJ1-1	SGLTDLNTEAF
TRBV11-2	TRBJ2-3	ASSLSRLAGERTDTQY
TRBV5-1	TRBJ2-5	ASNLLTGEQETQY
TRBV18	TRBJ2-6	ASSAPTGSSGANVLT
TRBV11-2	TRBJ2-5	ASRINGQGLVETQY
TRBV3-1/TRBV3-2	TRBJ1-2	ASSPVGGGYT
TRBV5-1	TRBJ1-1	ASSSHNRNTEAF
TRBV7-2	TRBJ2-4	ASSLGGGYDIQY
TRBV9	TRBJ2-1	ASPPSGGRHEQF
TRBV5-1	TRBJ2-7	ASSLAVGTVSYEQY
TRBV2	TRBJ2-6	ASRTGTGVTGANVLT
TRBV6-5	TRBJ2-7	ASSPMSGGAYEQY
TRBV5-4	TRBJ2-7	ASSLLTGGTYEQY
TRBV28	TRBJ2-1	ASSLGAGNSYNEQF
TRBV11-2	TRBJ2-1	ASTTREAGTYNEQF
TRBV15	TRBJ2-2	ATRARGADTGELF
TRBV24-1	TRBJ2-1	ATSDSPGQKLRSYNEQF
TRBV2	TRBJ2-1	ASSNRASGSNEQF
TRBV7-8	TRBJ1-2	ASSPNRENYGYT
TRBV18	TRBJ2-2	ASSPPSQGTGELF
TRBV5-4	TRBJ2-1	ASSLKADHNEQF
TRBV11-2	TRBJ2-5	ASSFASGGETQY
TRBV12-3/TRBV12-4	TRBJ1-2	ASSQGQPYGYT
TRBV7-2	TRBJ2-3	ASSLFRVGADTQY
TRBV5-1	TRBJ1-6	ASSDSGTGISPLH
TRBV24-1	TRBJ1-5	ATSGTGNQPQH
TRBV24-1	TRBJ1-1	ATSDSRKAF